These T cell receptor beta chains were read from a single sample in a study of blood T cells in healthy people across ages. TCRdb independently ran MiXCR on the 5' RACE reads; one entry per CDR3 protein. The sample records about 1.4 million distinct CDR3 sequences, around 59% being singletons. Material: blood. All receptors come from a man younger than 35 in good health. Each CDR3 is given without its conserved first and last residue.

j_call v_call cdr3_aa
TRBJ2-1 TRBV29-1 SAPTSVQNEQF
TRBJ1-2 TRBV2 ASSGVRGARGYT
TRBJ2-5 TRBV6-5 ASSPGYKQETQY
TRBJ2-7 TRBV20-1 SARAAGVVYEQY
. TRBV7-9 ASSSHWTSDPYEQY
TRBJ2-7 TRBV11-2 ASSLALGQPYEQY
TRBJ2-1 TRBV10-1 ASSESPADEQF
TRBJ2-1 TRBV25-1 ASSGPGFYNEQF
TRBJ2-5 TRBV7-2 ASSDGLRGGTQY
TRBJ2-1 TRBV20-1 SAVPSAGGQHNEQF
TRBJ2-3 TRBV12-3/TRBV12-4 ASVREGQGTYTQY
TRBJ2-3 TRBV4-1 ASEQGVATDTQY
TRBJ2-1 TRBV2 ASSESLAGVSEQF
TRBJ1-5 TRBV6-1 ASTWTDDGDQPQH
TRBJ2-7 TRBV20-1 SAQARTGGDEQY
TRBJ2-3 TRBV9 ASSELHRGADTQY
. TRBV5-1 ASTETGGEQY
TRBJ2-3 TRBV4-1 ASSQVNGFGTDTQY
TRBJ2-1 TRBV6-1 ASSSNGRAYEQF
TRBJ2-5 TRBV6-5 ASSLTGEQETQY